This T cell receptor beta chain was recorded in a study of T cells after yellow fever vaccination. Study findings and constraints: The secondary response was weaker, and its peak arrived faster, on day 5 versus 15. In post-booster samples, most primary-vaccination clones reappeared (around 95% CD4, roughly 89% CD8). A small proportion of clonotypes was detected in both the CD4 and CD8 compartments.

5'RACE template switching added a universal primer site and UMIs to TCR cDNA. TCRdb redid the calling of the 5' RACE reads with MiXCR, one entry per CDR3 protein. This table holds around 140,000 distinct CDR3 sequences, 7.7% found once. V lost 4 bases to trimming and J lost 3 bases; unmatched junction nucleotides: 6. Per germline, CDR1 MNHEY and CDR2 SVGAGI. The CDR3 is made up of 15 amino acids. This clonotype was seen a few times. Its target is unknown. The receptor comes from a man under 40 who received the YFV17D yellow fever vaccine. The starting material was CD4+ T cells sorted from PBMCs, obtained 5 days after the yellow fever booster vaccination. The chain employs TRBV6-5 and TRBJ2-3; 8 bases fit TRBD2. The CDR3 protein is CASSSPGTRTDTQYF. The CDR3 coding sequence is TGTGCCAGCAGTTCCCCAGGGACTAGGACAGATACGCAGTATTTT.